This T cell receptor beta chain was documented in a study of cytomegalovirus exposure and HLA in healthy donors. The overall study: An early release of data contained some 80 million unique TCRs, which came from HLA-typed donors.

This PCR relied on a set of 60 Vbeta primers and 13 Jbeta primers. Here immunoSEQ multiplex PCR was the method, and the copy in TCRdb shows in-frame clones only, minus some. The sample yields over 150,000 clones, 75% to 85% seen once. The V and J ends lost 1 base and 6 bases respectively, with 24 bases between them. Germline V gives CDR1 GTSNPN, CDR2 SVGIG (reference sequence). This CDR3 has 18 amino acids. The chain joins TRBV30 to TRBJ1-4, with D possibly being TRBD1 (6 bases). The receptor's source is a woman aged 25 to 39 in good health and CMV-seropositive. The sequenced sample was PBMCs. The DNA of the CDR3 is TGTGCCTGGAGTGGGACCCGGGGGGCGTTTTTAAGGGATGAAAAACTGTTTTTT. Amino acids: CAWSGTRGAFLRDEKLFF.